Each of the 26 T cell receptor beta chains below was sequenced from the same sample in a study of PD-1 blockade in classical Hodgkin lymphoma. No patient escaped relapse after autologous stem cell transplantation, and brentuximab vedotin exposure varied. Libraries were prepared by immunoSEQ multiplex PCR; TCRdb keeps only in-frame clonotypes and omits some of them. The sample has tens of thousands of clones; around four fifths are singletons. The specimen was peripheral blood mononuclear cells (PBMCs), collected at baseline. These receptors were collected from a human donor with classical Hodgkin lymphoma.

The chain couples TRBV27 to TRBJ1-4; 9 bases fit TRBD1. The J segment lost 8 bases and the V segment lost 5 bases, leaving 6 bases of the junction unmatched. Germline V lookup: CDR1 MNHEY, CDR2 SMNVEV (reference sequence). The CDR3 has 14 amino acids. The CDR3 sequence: CASSVQGASEKLFF. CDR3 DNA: TGTGCCAGCAGTGTACAGGGGGCATCCGAAAAACTGTTTTTT.

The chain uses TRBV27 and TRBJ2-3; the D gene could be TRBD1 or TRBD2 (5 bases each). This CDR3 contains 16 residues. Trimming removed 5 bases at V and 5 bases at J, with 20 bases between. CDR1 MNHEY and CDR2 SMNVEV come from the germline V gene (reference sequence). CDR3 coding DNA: TGTGCCAGCAGTAATCCCAGGAGGTCTGGGGGAGATACGCAGTATTTT. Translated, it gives CASSNPRRSGGDTQYF.

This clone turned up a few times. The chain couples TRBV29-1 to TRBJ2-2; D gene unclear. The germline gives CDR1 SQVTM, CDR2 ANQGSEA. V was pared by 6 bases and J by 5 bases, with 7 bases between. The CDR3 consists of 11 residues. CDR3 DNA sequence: TGCAGCGTGGGCGAGACCGGGGAGCTGTTTTTT. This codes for CSVGETGELFF.

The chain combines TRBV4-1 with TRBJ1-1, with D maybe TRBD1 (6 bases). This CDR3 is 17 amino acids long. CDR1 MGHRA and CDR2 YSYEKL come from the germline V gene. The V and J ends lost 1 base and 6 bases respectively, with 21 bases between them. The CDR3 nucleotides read TGCGCCAGCAGCCAAGTCTTAACAGACCCCGGGGGCGCTGAAGCTTTCTTT. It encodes CASSQVLTDPGGAEAFF.

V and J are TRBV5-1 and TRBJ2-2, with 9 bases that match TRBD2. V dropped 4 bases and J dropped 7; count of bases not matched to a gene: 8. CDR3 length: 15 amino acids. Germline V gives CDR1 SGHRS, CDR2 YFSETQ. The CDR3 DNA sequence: TGCGCCAGCAGCCAAAGCGGGGGGCTTGGCGGGGAGCTGTTTTTT. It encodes CASSQSGGLGGELFF.

The CDR3 protein is CASSFQRGRETQYF. CDR3 in DNA: TGTGCCAGCAGCTTCCAGCGGGGTCGGGAGACCCAGTACTTC. This chain joins TRBV7-2 and TRBJ2-5; TRBD2 aligns across 7 bases. Germline V CDR1 and CDR2: SGHTA, FQGNSA. V lost 3 bases, J lost 5 bases, and 6 bases stayed unmatched. The CDR3 contains 14 residues.

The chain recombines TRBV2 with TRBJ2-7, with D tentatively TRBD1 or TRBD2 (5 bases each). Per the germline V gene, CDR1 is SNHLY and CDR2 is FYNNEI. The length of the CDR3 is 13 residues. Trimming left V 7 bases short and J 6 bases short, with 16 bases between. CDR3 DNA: TGTGCCAGCACCGCCCTCCGGGGCGGCGAGCAGTACTTC. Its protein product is CASTALRGGEQYF.

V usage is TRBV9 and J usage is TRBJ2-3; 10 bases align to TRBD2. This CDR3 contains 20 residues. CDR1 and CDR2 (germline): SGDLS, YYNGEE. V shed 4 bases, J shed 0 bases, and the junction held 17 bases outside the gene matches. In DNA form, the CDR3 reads TGTGCCAGCAGCCCCCGTGGGGCCGTGTCTAGCGGGGGTAGCACAGATACGCAGTATTTT. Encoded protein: CASSPRGAVSSGGSTDTQYF.

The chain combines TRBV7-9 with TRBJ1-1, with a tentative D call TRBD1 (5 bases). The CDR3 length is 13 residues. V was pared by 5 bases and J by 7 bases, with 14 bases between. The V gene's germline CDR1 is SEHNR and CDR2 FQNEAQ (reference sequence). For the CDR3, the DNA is TGTGCCAGCAGCCCCAACGGGACGCTTGAAGCTTTCTTT. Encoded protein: CASSPNGTLEAFF.

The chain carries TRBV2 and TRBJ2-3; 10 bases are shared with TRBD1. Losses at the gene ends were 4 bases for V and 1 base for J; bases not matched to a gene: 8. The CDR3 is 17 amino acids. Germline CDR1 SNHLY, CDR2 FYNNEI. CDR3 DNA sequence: TGTGCCAGCAGTGTCGGGACAGGGGAATGGGGCACAGATACGCAGTATTTT. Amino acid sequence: CASSVGTGEWGTDTQYF.

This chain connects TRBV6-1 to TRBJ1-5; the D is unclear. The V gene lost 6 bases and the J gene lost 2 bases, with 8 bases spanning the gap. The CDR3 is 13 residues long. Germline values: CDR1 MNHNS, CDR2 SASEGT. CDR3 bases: TGTGCCAGCAGGGACCGACGCAATCAGCCCCAGCATTTT. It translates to CASRDRRNQPQHF.

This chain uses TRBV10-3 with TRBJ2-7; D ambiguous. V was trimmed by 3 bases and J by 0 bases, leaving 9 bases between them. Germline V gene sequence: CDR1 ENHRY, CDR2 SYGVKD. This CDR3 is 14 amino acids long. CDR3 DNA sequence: TGTGCCATCAGTGATGAAAGCCACTCCTACGAGCAGTACTTC. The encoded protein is CAISDESHSYEQYF.

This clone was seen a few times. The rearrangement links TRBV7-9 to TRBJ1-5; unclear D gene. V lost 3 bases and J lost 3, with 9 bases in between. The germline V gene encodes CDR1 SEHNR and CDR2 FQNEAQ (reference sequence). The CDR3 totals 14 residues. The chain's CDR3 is CASSFDYHNQPQHF. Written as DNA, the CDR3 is TGTGCCAGCAGCTTTGATTACCACAATCAGCCCCAGCATTTT.

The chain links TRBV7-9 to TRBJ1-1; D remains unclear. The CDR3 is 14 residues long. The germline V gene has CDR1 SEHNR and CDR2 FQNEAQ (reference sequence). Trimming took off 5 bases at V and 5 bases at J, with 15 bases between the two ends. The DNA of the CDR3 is TGTGCCAGCAGCCCCACTGGAGGGAGAACTGAAGCTTTCTTT. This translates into CASSPTGGRTEAFF.

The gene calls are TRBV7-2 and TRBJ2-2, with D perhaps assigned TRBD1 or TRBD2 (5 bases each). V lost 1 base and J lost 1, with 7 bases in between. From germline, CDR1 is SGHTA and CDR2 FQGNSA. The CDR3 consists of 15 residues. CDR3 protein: CASSLVGRNTGELFF. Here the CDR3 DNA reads TGTGCCAGCAGCTTAGTGGGACGGAACACCGGGGAGCTGTTTTTT. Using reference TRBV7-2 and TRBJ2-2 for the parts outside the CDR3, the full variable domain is GAGVSQSPSNKVTEKGKDVELRCDPISGHTALYWYRQSLGQGLEFLIYFQGNSAPDKSGLPSDRFSAERTGGSVSTLTIQRTQQEDSAVYLCASSLVGRNTGELFFGEGSRLTVL.

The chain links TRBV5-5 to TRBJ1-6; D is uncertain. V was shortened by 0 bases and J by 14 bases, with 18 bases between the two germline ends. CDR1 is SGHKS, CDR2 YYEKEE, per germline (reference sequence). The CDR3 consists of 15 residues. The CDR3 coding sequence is TGTGCCAGCAGCTTGGCTTATGGACGGGTTGGGGCCCTCCACTTT. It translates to CASSLAYGRVGALHF.

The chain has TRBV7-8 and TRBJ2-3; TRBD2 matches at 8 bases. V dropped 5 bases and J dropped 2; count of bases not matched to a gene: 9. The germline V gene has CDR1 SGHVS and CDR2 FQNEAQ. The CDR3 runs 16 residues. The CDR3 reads CASSRAAGGVTDTQYF. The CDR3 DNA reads TGTGCCAGCAGCCGGGCTGCGGGGGGTGTCACAGATACGCAGTATTTT. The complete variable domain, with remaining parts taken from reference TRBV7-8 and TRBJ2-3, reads GAGVSQSPRYKVAKRGQDVALRCDPISGHVSLFWYQQALGQGPEFLTYFQNEAQLDKSGLPSDRFFAERPEGSVSTLKIQRTQQEDSAVYLCASSRAAGGVTDTQYFGPGTRLTVL.

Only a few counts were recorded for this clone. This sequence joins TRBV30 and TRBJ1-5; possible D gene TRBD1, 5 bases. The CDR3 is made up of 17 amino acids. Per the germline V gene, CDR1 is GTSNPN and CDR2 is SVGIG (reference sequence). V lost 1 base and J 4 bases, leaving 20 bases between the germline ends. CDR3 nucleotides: TGTGCCTGGAGTGGAGCCCTCTCCACAGGCAAAAATCAGCCCCAGCATTTT. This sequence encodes CAWSGALSTGKNQPQHF.

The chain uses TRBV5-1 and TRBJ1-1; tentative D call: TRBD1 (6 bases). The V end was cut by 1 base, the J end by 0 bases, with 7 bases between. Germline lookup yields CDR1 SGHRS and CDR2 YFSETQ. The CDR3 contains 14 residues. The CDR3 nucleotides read TGCGCCAGCAGCTTGACAGGGCTGAACACTGAAGCTTTCTTT. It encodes CASSLTGLNTEAFF.

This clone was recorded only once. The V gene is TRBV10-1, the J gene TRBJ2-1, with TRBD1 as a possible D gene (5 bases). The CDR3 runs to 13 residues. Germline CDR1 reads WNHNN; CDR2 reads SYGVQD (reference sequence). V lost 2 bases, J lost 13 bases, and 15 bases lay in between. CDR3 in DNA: TGCGCCAGCAGTGAGGCTACAGGTTGGAGTCAGTTCTTC. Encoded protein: CASSEATGWSQFF.

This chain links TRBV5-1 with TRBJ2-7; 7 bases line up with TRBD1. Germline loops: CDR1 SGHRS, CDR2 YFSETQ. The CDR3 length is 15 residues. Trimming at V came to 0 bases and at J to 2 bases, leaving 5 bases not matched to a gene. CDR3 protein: CASSLGPGQTYEQYF. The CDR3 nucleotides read TGCGCCAGCAGCTTGGGGCCGGGACAGACCTACGAGCAGTACTTC.

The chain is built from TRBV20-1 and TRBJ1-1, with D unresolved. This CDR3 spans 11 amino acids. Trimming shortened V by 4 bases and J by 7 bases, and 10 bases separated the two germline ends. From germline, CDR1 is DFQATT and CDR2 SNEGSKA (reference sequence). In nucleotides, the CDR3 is TGCAGTGCTACCCCAGTGATTGAAGCTTTCTTT. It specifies CSATPVIEAFF.

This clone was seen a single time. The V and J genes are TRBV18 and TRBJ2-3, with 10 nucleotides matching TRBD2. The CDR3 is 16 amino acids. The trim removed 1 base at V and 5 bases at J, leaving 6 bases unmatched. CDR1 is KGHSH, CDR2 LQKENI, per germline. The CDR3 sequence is CASSPQASGGGDTQYF. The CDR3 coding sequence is TGTGCCAGCTCACCACAGGCTAGCGGGGGTGGAGATACGCAGTATTTT.

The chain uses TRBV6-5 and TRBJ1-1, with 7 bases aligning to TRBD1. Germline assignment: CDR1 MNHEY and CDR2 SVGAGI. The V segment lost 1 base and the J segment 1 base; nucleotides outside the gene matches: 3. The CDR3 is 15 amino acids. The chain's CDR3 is CASSYYRGGNTEAFF. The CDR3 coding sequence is TGTGCCAGCAGTTACTACAGGGGAGGGAACACTGAAGCTTTCTTT.

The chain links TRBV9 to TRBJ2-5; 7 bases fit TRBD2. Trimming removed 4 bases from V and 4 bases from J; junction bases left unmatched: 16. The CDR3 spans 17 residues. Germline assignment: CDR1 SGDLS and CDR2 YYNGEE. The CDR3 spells CASSLRGEAGFGETQYF. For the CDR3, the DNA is TGTGCCAGCAGCCTCCGGGGGGAGGCGGGATTCGGAGAGACCCAGTACTTC.

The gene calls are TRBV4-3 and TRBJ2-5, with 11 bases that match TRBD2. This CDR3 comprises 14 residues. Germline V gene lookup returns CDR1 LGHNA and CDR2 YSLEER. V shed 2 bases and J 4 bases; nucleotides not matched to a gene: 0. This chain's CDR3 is CASSQLAGGETQYF. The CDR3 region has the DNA TGCGCCAGCAGCCAACTAGCGGGGGGAGAGACCCAGTACTTC.